These 14 T cell receptor beta chains came from one sample sequenced in a study of T-cell reconstitution after alpha-beta-depleted transplantation in children (dated by TCRdb to between 2015 and 2016). Library preparation used PCR. TCRdb records Illumina HiSeq 2500 as the sequencer. To normalize quantification of the TCRbeta repertoire, the TCR libraries were built with molecular barcoding that relied on unique molecular identifiers. TCRdb trimmed public reads at Q25 via fastp, called clones via MiXCR and kept in-frame beta chains. Merged by CDR3 protein, the rows form single entries marked with the most common genes and DNA. For this sample there are about 460,000 distinct CDR3 sequences; about 10% appear just once. Around 2% of the sample is taken by the ten largest. The treatment or condition label here, explained by the study, means: allogeneic hematopoietic cell transplantation with graft depleted of TCRalphabeta T cells and CD19 B cells.

The material sequenced was PBMCs, taken before TCRalphabeta/CD19-depleted stem cell transplant. The receptors were gathered from a child aged 2 to 15 with inherited bone marrow failure, due to receive a stem cell transplant.

This clonotype was counted at least ten times. This chain connects TRBV27 to TRBJ2-1; D might be TRBD2 (6 bases). Germline assignment: CDR1 MNHEY and CDR2 SMNVEV (reference sequence). V gave up 2 bases and J gave up 8 bases, with 7 bases separating them. The CDR3 is 12 amino acids. The chain's CDR3 is CASSLREDEQFF. The DNA of the CDR3 is TGTGCCAGCAGTTTAAGGGAGGATGAGCAGTTCTTC.

This clonotype was found a few times. The chain uses TRBV30 and TRBJ2-7; 8 nucleotides line up with TRBD1. CDR1 GTSNPN and CDR2 SVGIG come from the germline V gene (reference sequence). The length of the CDR3 is 13 residues. Unmatched junction bases numbered 3, after V lost 5 bases and J lost 0 bases. CDR3: CAWATGGSYEQYF. For the CDR3, the DNA is TGTGCCTGGGCTACAGGGGGCTCCTACGAGCAGTACTTC.

This clonotype was picked up many times. The chain carries TRBV4-3 and TRBJ2-1, with D possibly TRBD1 on 6 matching bases. V lost 4 bases and J 0 bases, leaving 16 bases between the germline ends. Germline V gene lookup returns CDR1 LGHNA and CDR2 YSLEER. The CDR3 is made up of 17 amino acids. CDR3 sequence (DNA): TGCGCCAGCAGCCTAATCCCAGGGGTTTCCTCCTACAATGAGCAGTTCTTC. This codes for CASSLIPGVSSYNEQFF.

The rearrangement joins TRBV12-3 or TRBV12-4 to TRBJ2-7, with TRBD2 as a possible D gene (6 bases). The V end lost 7 bases, the J end lost 2 bases, and 21 bases lay between the germline ends. The CDR3 sequence is 16 residues long. The CDR3 here is CASTLGWGEVTYEQYF. The CDR3 nucleotides read TGTGCCAGCACCCTCGGGTGGGGGGAGGTAACCTACGAGCAGTACTTC.

This clonotype was seen at least ten times. V is TRBV27 and J is TRBJ1-2; D is uncertain. V was pared by 3 bases and J by 0 bases, with 11 bases between. The CDR3 is 15 residues long. The germline CDR1 and CDR2 sequences are MNHEY and SMNVEV (reference sequence). The CDR3 loop reads CASSFGDATNYGYTF. CDR3 coding DNA: TGTGCCAGCAGTTTTGGTGATGCCACTAACTATGGCTACACCTTC.

The table lists this clonotype with many counts. The rearrangement links TRBV7-2 to TRBJ2-1, with TRBD2 matching over 7 bases. Germline assignment: CDR1 SGHTA and CDR2 FQGNSA. This CDR3 has 14 residues. V was clipped by 5 bases and J by 7 bases; unmatched bases: 8. As DNA, the CDR3 is TGTGCCAGCAGCCGCGGGAGTGGGGCAAATGAGCAGTTCTTC. This translates into CASSRGSGANEQFF. Complete variable domain (other parts from reference TRBV7-2 and TRBJ2-1): GAGVSQSPSNKVTEKGKDVELRCDPISGHTALYWYRQSLGQGLEFLIYFQGNSAPDKSGLPSDRFSAERTGGSVSTLTIQRTQQEDSAVYLCASSRGSGANEQFFGPGTRLTVL.

The chain carries TRBV11-2 and TRBJ2-7; 8 bases fit TRBD1. The J segment lost 3 bases and the V segment lost 5 bases, leaving 9 bases of the junction unmatched. CDR3 length equals 15 residues. Germline-derived CDR1 and CDR2 are SGHAT and FQNNGV. The CDR3 sequence is CASSPLSGTGYEQYF. The CDR3 bases are TGTGCCAGCAGCCCACTATCCGGGACAGGCTACGAGCAGTACTTC.

The rearrangement joins TRBV4-1 to TRBJ1-5, with D hard to call. Germline-derived CDR1 and CDR2 are MGHRA and YSYEKL. V lost 1 base, J lost 6 bases, and 10 bases lay in between. The length of the CDR3 is 14 residues. CDR3 in amino acids: CASSQGARVQPQHF. CDR3 in DNA: TGCGCCAGCAGCCAAGGGGCGCGGGTTCAGCCCCAGCATTTT.

This clonotype appeared many times. The rearrangement joins TRBV10-3 to TRBJ1-1; maybe TRBD1 (5 bases). This CDR3 contains 12 residues. CDR1 and CDR2 from the germline V gene are ENHRY and SYGVKD. V lost 10 bases and J 8 bases, leaving 17 bases between the germline ends. The CDR3 loop is CATGGKAREAFF. The CDR3, as DNA: TGTGCCACCGGGGGGAAAGCCAGGGAAGCTTTCTTT.

This clonotype has at least ten counts. The gene calls are TRBV21-1 and TRBJ2-2; the table's TRBD2 call for D was not verified on the DNA. TRBV21-1 is an annotated pseudogene. CDR3 length: 16 residues. Written as DNA, the CDR3 is TGTGCCAGCAGCCCGACAGCTAGCGGGAGGCCCGGGGAGCTGTTTTTT. As protein: CASSPTASGRPGELFF.

The table lists this clonotype with many counts. The J gene is TRBJ1-1, the V gene TRBV28; 8 bases align to TRBD1. CDR1 is MDHEN, CDR2 SYDVKM, per germline. The V and J ends lost 5 bases and 6 bases, in that order; junction bases with no gene match: 8. The CDR3 loop spans 14 amino acids. CDR3 DNA: TGTGCCAGCAGTCTTCGACAGGGGCTCTCTGAAGCTTTCTTT. This encodes CASSLRQGLSEAFF.

This clonotype was counted many times. V usage is TRBV2 and J usage is TRBJ2-1, with D perhaps matching TRBD2 (5 bases). The length of the CDR3 is 16 residues. The germline V and J ends were trimmed by 1 base and 2 bases, with 12 bases remaining between them. CDR1 SNHLY and CDR2 FYNNEI come from the germline V gene. This chain's CDR3 is CASSEGGGDPYNEQFF. DNA for the CDR3: TGTGCCAGCAGTGAAGGCGGAGGAGACCCCTACAATGAGCAGTTCTTC.

In its sample, this clonotype was seen many times. The chain links TRBV20-1 to TRBJ2-2; 8 nucleotides agree with TRBD2. V shed 0 bases, J shed 0 bases, and the junction held 3 bases outside the gene matches. CDR1 is DFQATT and CDR2 is SNEGSKA in the germline V gene (reference sequence). This CDR3 comprises 16 residues. CDR3 sequence: CSARDRREANTGELFF. For the CDR3, the DNA is TGCAGTGCTAGAGATCGGCGGGAGGCGAACACCGGGGAGCTGTTTTTT.

A remark on this clonotype: Being one base from a much bigger clone, this may be a read error. The CDR3: CASSTENTEAFF. CDR3 DNA: TGTGCCAGCAGCACAGAGAACACTGAAGCTTTCTTT. The chain employs TRBV7-9 and TRBJ1-1; D is ambiguous. The V and J ends lost 5 bases and 1 base respectively, with 5 bases between them. CDR1 and CDR2 from the germline V gene are SEHNR and FQNEAQ (reference sequence). This CDR3 comprises 12 residues. Drawing the rest from reference TRBV7-9 and TRBJ1-1, the complete variable domain is DTGVSQNPRHKITKRGQNVTFRCDPISEHNRLYWYRQTLGQGPEFLTYFQNEAQLEKSRLLSDRFSAERPKGSFSTLEIQRTEQGDSAMYLCASSTENTEAFFGQGTRLTVV.